This TCR beta chain was obtained from a study of blood T cell repertoires in COVID-19. In the source study's methods: Counts of nucleated cells, estimated from reference gene primer amplification, were obtained. The assay was immunoSEQ multiplex PCR, and TCRdb's table has in-frame clones only and misses some. The V and J calls and clone size were taken over from that table, and D and trimming were inferred from the DNA. The table has about 280,000 clones, about 90% seen once. V was pared by 6 bases and J by 7 bases, with 9 bases of the junction left unmatched. CDR1 and CDR2 from the germline V gene are SGHTA and FQGNSA. The CDR3 length is 13 residues.

The chain carries TRBV7-2 and TRBJ2-7; 7 positions match TRBD2. The sequenced sample was peripheral blood. The TCR originated in a woman in her twenties or thirties who had recovered from COVID-19. The CDR3 DNA follows: TGTGCCAGCAGGGACGAGGCAGCGGGGGAGCAGTACTTC. Protein sequence: CASRDEAAGEQYF.